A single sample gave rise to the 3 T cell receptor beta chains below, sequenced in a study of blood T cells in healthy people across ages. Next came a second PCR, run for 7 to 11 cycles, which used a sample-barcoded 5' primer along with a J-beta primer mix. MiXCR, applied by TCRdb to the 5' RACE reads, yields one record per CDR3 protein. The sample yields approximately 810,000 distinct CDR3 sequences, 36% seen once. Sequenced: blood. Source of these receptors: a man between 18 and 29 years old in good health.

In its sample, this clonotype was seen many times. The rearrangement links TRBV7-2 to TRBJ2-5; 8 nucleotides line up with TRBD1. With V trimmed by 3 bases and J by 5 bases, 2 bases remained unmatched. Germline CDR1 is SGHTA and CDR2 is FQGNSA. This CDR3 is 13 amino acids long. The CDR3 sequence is CASSFTGGETQYF. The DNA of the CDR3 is TGTGCCAGCAGCTTCACAGGGGGGGAGACCCAGTACTTC. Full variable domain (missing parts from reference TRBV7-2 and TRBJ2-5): GAGVSQSPSNKVTEKGKDVELRCDPISGHTALYWYRQSLGQGLEFLIYFQGNSAPDKSGLPSDRFSAERTGGSVSTLTIQRTQQEDSAVYLCASSFTGGETQYFGPGTRLLVL.

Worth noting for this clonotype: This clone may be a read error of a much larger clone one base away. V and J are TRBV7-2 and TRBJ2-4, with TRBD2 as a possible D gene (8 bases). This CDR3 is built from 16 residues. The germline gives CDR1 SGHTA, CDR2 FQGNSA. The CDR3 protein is CASSLRTGLAKNIQHF. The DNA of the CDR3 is TGTGCCAGCAGCTTACGGACAGGACTAGCCAAAAACATTCAGCACTTC. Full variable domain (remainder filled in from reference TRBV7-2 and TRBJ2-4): GAGVSQSPSNKVTEKGKDVELRCDPISGHTALYWYRQSLGQGLEFLIYFQGNSAPDKSGLPSDRFSAERTGGSVSTLTIQRTQQEDSAVYLCASSLRTGLAKNIQHFGAGTRLSVL.

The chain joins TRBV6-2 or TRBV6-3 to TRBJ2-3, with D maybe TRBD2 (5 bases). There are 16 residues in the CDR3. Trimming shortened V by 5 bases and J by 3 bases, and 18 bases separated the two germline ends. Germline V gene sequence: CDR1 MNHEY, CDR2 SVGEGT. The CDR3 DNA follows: TGTGCCAGCAGTACCCCACGGGGAAGAGGGACAGATACGCAGTATTTT. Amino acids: CASSTPRGRGTDTQYF.